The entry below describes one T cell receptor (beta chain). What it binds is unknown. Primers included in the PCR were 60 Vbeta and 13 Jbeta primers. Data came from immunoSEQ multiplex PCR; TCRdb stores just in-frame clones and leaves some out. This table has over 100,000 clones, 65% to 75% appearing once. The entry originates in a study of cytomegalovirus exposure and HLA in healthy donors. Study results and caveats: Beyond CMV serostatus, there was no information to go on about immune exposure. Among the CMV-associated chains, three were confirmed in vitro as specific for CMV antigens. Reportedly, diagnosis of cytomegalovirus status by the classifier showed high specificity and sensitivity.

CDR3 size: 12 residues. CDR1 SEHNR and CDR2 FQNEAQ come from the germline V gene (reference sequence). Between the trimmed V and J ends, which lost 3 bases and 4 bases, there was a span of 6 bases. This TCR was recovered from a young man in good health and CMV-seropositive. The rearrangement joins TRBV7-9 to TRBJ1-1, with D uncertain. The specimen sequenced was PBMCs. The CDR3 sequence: CASSLDFTEAFF. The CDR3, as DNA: TGTGCCAGCAGCTTGGACTTCACTGAAGCTTTCTTT.